A selection of T cell receptor beta chains follows, all from one sample in a study of T cell repertoires in cytomegalovirus infection. The antigens these receptors bind are not known. MiXCR, applied by TCRdb to the reads, yields one record per CDR3 protein. The table includes roughly 730,000 distinct CDR3 sequences, about 33% detected once. Sequenced material: cultured PBMCs, taken from culture after CMV antigen stimulation. These TCRs come from a human donor in good health (CMV status not recorded). Some clones in this sample may be carry-over from other donors' samples. Both conserved end residues are part of each CDR3. Each record gives: V gene, clone size, D gene, J gene, CDR3 DNA, CDR3 protein. D genes are given only for firm matches. Size tells how often a clone was seen (once, few, many) or the class of an expanded clone, and some rows leave it out.

>TRBV11-1|few|NA|TRBJ1-1
TGTGCCAGCAGCTTAGAACACCCGAACACTGAAGCTTTCTTT
CASSLEHPNTEAFF
>TRBV12-3/TRBV12-4|NA|NA|TRBJ2-7
TGTGCCAGCAGCCCTGGACGCGGCAGGGCCTACGAGCAGTACTTC
CASSPGRGRAYEQYF
>TRBV7-2|many|NA|TRBJ2-7
TGTGCCAGCAGCTTAAGGCAGGCCCCCTACGAGCAGTACTTC
CASSLRQAPYEQYF
>TRBV6-2/TRBV6-3|few|NA|TRBJ2-3
TGTGCCAGCAGACCACAGGCTAGTGGAGATACGCAGTATTTT
CASRPQASGDTQYF
>TRBV19|NA|NA|TRBJ1-1
TGTGCCAGTACCGGAAGGGAGAACACTGAAGCTTTCTTT
CASTGRENTEAFF
>TRBV20-1|NA|TRBD1|TRBJ2-5
TGCAGTGCCCCAGGGGGCCAGGCAAAAGAGACCCAGTACTTC
CSAPGGQAKETQYF
>TRBV7-2|few|TRBD1|TRBJ2-7
TGTGCCAGCAGCCGAGACAGGGCATTCTACGAGCAGTACTTC
CASSRDRAFYEQYF
>TRBV12-3/TRBV12-4|few|NA|TRBJ2-5
TGTGCCAGCAGCAGGTGGCAAGAGACCCAGTACTTC
CASSRWQETQYF
>TRBV12-3/TRBV12-4|NA|TRBD1|TRBJ2-1
TGTGCCAGTGGACAGGGCTCCTACAATGAGCAGTTCTTC
CASGQGSYNEQFF
>TRBV6-6|NA|TRBD2|TRBJ2-3
TGTGCCAGCAGACCCTCCCCGCGGGGGGGCACAGATACGCAGTATTTT
CASRPSPRGGTDTQYF
>TRBV7-6|few|NA|TRBJ2-7
TGTGCCAGCAGCACACGACCGATGACAGCCTGGACCCCCTACGAGCAGTACTTC
CASSTRPMTAWTPYEQYF
>TRBV24-1|NA|NA|TRBJ2-2
TGTGCCACCAGTGATTTCCCGACGGGGCCCGGGGAGCTGTTTTTT
CATSDFPTGPGELFF
>TRBV6-8|NA|NA|TRBJ2-5
TGTGCCAGCAGTTACTCCGGGACCTCCGAGACCCAGTACTTC
CASSYSGTSETQYF
>TRBV19|few|NA|TRBJ2-3
TGTGCCAGTAAGGCCGCGGCTAGCACAGATACGCAGTATTTT
CASKAAASTDTQYF
>TRBV11-2|few|TRBD2|TRBJ2-5
TGTGCCAGCAGCTTAGAGGGAGTAGCGGGAGGATGGGAGACCCAGTACTTC
CASSLEGVAGGWETQYF
>TRBV7-9|NA|NA|TRBJ2-6
TGTGCCAGCACCATCGGGGGATCCGGGGCCAACGTCCTGACTTTC
CASTIGGSGANVLTF
>TRBV9|NA|NA|TRBJ2-5
TGTGCCAGCAGCCCCCTCGGGGCTAGGTTCTCGAAGACCCAGTACTTC
CASSPLGARFSKTQYF
>TRBV7-2|few|NA|TRBJ2-4
TGTGCCAGCAGCTCGGGGCTCCGCGACATTCAGTACTTC
CASSSGLRDIQYF
>TRBV2|NA|TRBD1|TRBJ1-2
TGTGCCAGCAGTTCGGGACAGCTCCTCTATGGCTACACCTTC
CASSSGQLLYGYTF
>TRBV7-8|NA|NA|TRBJ1-2
TGTGCCAGCAGCTTAGTGGGCCGGGTAGTCAATGGCTACACCTTC
CASSLVGRVVNGYTF
>TRBV7-2|many|TRBD2|TRBJ2-5
TGTGCCAGCAGCTCTAGCGGGGACGCCAGTGAGACCCAGTACTTC
CASSSSGDASETQYF
>TRBV7-9|NA|NA|TRBJ2-6
TGTGCCAGCAGCTCTGTAGGAGGGGGGACTGGGGCCAACGTCCTGACTTTC
CASSSVGGGTGANVLTF
>TRBV18|NA|NA|TRBJ2-7
TGTGCCAGCTCACCACCGAGTCAGTTCTCCTACGAGCAGTACTTC
CASSPPSQFSYEQYF
>TRBV28|few|NA|TRBJ1-6
TGTGCCTCTACCCGCGGGTCGGGGTCACCCCTCCACTTT
CASTRGSGSPLHF